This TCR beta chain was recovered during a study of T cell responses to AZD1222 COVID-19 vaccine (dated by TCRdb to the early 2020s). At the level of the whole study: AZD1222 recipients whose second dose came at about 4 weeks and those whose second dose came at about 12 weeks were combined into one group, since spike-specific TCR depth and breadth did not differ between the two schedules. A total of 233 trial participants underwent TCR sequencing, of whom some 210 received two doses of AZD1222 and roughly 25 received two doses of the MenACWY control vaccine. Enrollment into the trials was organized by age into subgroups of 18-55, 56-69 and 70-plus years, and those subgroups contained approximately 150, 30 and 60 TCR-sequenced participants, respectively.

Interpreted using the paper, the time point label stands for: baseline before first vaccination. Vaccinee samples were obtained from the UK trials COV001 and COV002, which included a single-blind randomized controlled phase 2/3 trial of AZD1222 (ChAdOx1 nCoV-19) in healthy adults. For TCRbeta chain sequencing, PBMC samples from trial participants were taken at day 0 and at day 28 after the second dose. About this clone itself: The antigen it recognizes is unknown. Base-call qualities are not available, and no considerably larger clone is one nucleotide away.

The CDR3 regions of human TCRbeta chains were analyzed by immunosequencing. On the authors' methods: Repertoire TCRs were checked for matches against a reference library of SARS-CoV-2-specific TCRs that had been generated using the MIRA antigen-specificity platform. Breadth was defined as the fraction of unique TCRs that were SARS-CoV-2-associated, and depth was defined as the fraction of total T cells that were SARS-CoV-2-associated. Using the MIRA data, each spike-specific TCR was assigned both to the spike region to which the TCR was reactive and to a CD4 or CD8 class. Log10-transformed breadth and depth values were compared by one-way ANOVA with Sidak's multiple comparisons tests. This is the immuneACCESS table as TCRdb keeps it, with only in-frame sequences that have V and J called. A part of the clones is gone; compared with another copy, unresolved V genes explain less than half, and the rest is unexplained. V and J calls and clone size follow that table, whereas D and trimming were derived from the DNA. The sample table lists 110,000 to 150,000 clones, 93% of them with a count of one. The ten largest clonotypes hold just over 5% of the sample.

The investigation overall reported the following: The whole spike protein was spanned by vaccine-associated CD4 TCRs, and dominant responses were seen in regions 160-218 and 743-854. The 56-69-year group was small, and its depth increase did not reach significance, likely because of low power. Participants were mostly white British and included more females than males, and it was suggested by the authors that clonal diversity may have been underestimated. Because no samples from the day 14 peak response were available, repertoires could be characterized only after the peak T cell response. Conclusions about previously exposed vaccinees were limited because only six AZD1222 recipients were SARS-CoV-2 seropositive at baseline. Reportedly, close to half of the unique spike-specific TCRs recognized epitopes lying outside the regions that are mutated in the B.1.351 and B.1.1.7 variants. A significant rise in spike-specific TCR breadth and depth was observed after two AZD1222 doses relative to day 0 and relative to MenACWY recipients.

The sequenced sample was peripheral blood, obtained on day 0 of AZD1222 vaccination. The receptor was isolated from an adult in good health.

The nucleotide sequence is TGTGCCAGCAGTTTAAACAGGGAAGAGACCCAGTACTTC. This yields the protein CASSLNREETQYF. Recombination connected TRBV12-3 or TRBV12-4 to TRBJ2-5, with TRBD1 tentatively as D gene (6 bases match). The CDR3 numbers 13 residues from cysteine through phenylalanine. The entry retains the CDR3 DNA only, 39 bases that are in frame from base 1. Trimming at the junction amounts to 2 bases on V and 3 bases on J, and the germline ends lie 7 bases apart.